This T cell receptor (beta chain) was recorded in a study of control samples from healthy donors and cancer patients. Generated by immunoSEQ multiplex PCR, the TCRdb table keeps only in-frame clones and is missing some. The sample lists around 15,000 clones; around 87% were seen once. This CDR3 contains 11 residues. Trimming cost V 7 bases and J 7 bases, with 8 bases left between them. Germline V gene data show CDR1 as SEHNR and CDR2 as FQNEAQ (reference sequence). Material: PBMCs. This rearrangement joins TRBV7-9 to TRBJ1-3; D is uncertain. This clonotype originated in a woman in her 70s with colorectal cancer. CDR3 sequence: CASTFDNTIYF. The CDR3 region has the DNA TGTGCCAGCACGTTTGATAACACCATATATTTT.